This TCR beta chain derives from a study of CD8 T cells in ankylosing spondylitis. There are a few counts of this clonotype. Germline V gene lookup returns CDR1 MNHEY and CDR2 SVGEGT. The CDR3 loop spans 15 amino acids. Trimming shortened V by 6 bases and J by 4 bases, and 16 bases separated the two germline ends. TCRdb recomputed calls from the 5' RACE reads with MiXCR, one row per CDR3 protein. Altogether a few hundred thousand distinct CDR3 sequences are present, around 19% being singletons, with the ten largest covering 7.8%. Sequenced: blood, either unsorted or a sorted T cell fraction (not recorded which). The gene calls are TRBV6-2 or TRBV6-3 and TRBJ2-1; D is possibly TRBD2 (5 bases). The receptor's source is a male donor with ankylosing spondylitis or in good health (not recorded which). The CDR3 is CASSDRPPGYNEQFF. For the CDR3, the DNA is TGTGCCAGCAGCGACCGACCCCCGGGGTACAATGAGCAGTTCTTC.